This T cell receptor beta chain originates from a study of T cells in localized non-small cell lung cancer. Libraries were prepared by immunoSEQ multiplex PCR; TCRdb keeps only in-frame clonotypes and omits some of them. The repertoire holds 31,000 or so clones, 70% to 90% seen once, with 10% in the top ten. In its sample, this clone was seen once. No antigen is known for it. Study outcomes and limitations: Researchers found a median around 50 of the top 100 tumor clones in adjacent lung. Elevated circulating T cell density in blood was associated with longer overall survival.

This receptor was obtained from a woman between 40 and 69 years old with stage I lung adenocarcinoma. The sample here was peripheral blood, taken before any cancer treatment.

As DNA, the CDR3 is TGCGCCAGCAGCCCGGACACAAATCAGCCCCAGCATTTT. Protein product: CASSPDTNQPQHF. The J gene is TRBJ1-5, the V gene TRBV5-1; the D gene is possibly TRBD1 (5 bases). From germline, CDR1 is SGHRS and CDR2 YFSETQ. The length of the CDR3 is 13 residues. Trimming took off 4 bases at V and 4 bases at J, with 9 bases between the two ends.